This T cell receptor (beta chain) came from a study of shared clonotypes between healthy human individuals. The repertoire was sequenced with immunoSEQ multiplex PCR; TCRdb's copy has only in-frame clones and lacks some. The repertoire holds nearly 1 million clones, with 70% to 85% as singletons. This CDR3 is 16 amino acids long. Trimming took 6 bases from V and 2 from J; bases not matched to a gene: 3. Germline V gives CDR1 SGHAT, CDR2 FQNNGV. This chain joins TRBV11-2 and TRBJ2-1, with TRBD2 identical over 14 bases. The source material was memory CD4+ T cells sorted from blood. Regarding subset: CD45RA-negative fraction. This receptor was identified in a man aged 18 to 35 in good health. CDR3 region: CASRRLAGGPYNEQFF. CDR3 DNA: TGTGCCAGCAGACGACTAGCGGGAGGGCCCTACAATGAGCAGTTCTTC.